This T cell receptor (beta chain) was identified in a study of blood T cell repertoires in COVID-19. Overall study context: Acute-phase and convalescent COVID-19 samples originated in the United States, Italy and Spain.

Original processing methods: Amplification of reference gene primers was used by the study to estimate nucleated cell counts. The data were produced by immunoSEQ multiplex PCR, yet TCRdb's version contains in-frame clones alone and is incomplete. That table gives V, J and clone size, and the DNA gave D and trimming. The sample holds roughly 440,000 clones, around 88% seen once. Germline loops: CDR1 SNHLY, CDR2 FYNNEI. V lost 4 bases and J lost 7; bases outside the gene matches: 4. This CDR3 is 14 amino acids long. This clone has a count of ten or more. The chain is built from TRBV2 and TRBJ2-5; TRBD2 matches 12 bases. The sequenced sample consisted of peripheral blood. This clonotype was obtained from a woman between 45 and 65 years old with COVID-19, enrolled during active disease. The CDR3 nucleotides read TGTGCCAGCAGTGGGACTAGCGGGGTTGGGACCCAGTACTTC. Amino acid sequence: CASSGTSGVGTQYF.